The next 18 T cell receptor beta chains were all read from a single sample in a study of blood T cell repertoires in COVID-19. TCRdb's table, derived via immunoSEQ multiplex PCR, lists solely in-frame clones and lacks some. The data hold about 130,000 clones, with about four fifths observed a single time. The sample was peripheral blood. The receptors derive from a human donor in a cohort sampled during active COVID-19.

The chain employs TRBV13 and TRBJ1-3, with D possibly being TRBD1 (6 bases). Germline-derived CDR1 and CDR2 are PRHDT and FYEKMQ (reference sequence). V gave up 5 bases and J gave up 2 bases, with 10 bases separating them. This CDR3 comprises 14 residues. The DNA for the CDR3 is TGTGCCAGCAGCAAACAGGGTGCTGGAAACACCATATATTTT. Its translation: CASSKQGAGNTIYF. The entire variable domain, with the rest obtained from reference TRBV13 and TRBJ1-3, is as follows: AAGVIQSPRHLIKEKRETATLKCYPIPRHDTVYWYQQGPGQDPQFLISFYEKMQSDKGSIPDRFSAQQFSDYHSELNMSSLELGDSALYFCASSKQGAGNTIYFGEGSWLTVV.

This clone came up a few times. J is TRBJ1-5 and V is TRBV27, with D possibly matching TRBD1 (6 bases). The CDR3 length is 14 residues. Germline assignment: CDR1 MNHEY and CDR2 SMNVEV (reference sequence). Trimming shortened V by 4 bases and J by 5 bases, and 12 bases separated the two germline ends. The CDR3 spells CASSSTGGYQPQHF. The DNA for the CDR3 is TGTGCCAGCAGTTCGACAGGCGGATATCAGCCCCAGCATTTT.

CDR3 residues: CASSHGQENGYTF. The CDR3 coding sequence is TGTGCCAGCAGCCACGGACAGGAAAATGGCTACACCTTC. The chain joins TRBV5-4 to TRBJ1-2; 7 nucleotides match TRBD1. After removal of 4 bases from V and 6 bases from J, the junction contained 6 bases not matched to a gene. The germline V gene encodes CDR1 SGHNT and CDR2 YYREEE (reference sequence). CDR3 length equals 13 residues.

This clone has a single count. The CDR3, as DNA: TGTGCCAGCAGCCAGGGAGGGCAAAACATTCAGTACTTC. Its translation is CASSQGGQNIQYF. This chain uses TRBV3-1 (or the pseudogene TRBV3-2) with TRBJ2-4, with TRBD2 matching over 7 bases. J gave up 5 bases and V 3 bases, and 1 base lay outside the gene matches. The germline CDR1 and CDR2 sequences are LGHDT and YNNKEL (reference sequence). The CDR3 runs to 13 residues.

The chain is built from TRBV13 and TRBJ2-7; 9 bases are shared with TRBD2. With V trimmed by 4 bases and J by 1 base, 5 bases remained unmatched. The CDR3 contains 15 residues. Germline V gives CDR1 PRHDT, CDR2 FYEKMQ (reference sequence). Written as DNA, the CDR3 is TGTGCCAGCAGCTCTTTTAGCGGGGGTTCCTACGAGCAGTACTTC. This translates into CASSSFSGGSYEQYF.

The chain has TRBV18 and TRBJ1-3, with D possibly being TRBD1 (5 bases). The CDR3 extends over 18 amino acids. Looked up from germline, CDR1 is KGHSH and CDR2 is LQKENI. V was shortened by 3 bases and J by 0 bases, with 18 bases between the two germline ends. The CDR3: CASSPPNRNSLSGNTIYF. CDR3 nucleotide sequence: TGTGCCAGCTCACCCCCGAACAGGAACTCTCTCTCTGGAAACACCATATATTTT. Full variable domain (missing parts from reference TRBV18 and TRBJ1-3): NAGVMQNPRHLVRRRGQEARLRCSPMKGHSHVYWYRQLPEEGLKFMVYLQKENIIDESGMPKERFSAEFPKEGPSILRIQQVVRGDSAAYFCASSPPNRNSLSGNTIYFGEGSWLTVV.

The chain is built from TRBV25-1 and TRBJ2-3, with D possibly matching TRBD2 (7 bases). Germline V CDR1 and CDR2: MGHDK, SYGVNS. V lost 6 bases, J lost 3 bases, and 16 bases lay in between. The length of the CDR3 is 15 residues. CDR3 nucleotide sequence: TGTGCCAGCAGAGGGGTGGGGGGGCCAACAGATACGCAGTATTTT. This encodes CASRGVGGPTDTQYF.

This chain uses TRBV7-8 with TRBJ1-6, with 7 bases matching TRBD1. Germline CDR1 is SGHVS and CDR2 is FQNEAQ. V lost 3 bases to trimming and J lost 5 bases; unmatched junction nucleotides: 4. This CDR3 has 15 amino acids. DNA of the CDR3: TGTGCCAGCAGCTTGTGGGGACAGAATAATTCACCCCTCCACTTT. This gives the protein CASSLWGQNNSPLHF.

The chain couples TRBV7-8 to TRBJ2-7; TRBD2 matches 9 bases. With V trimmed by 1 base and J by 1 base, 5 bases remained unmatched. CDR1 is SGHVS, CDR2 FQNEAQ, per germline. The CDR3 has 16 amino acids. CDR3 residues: CASSLVAAGGSYEQYF. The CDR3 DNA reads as TGTGCCAGCAGCTTAGTTGCGGCGGGGGGGTCCTACGAGCAGTACTTC.

The CDR3 reads CASSLVPPPSEKLFF. The CDR3 DNA reads as TGCGCCAGCAGCTTGGTACCCCCGCCGAGTGAAAAACTGTTTTTT. The V and J genes are TRBV5-1 and TRBJ1-4, with D unresolved. CDR3 length: 15 residues. The germline V gene encodes CDR1 SGHRS and CDR2 YFSETQ. The V end lost 0 bases, the J end lost 7 bases, and 13 bases lay between the germline ends.

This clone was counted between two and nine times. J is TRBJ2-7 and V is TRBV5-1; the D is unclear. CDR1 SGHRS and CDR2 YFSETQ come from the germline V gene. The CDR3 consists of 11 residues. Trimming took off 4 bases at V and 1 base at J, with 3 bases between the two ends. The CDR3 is CASSESYEQYF. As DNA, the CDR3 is TGCGCCAGCAGCGAGTCCTACGAGCAGTACTTC.

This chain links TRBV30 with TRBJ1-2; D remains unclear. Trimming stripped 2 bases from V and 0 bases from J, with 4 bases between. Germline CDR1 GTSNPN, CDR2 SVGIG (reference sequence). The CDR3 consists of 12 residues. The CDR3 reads CAWSYTNYGYTF. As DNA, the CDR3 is TGTGCCTGGAGTTACACTAACTATGGCTACACCTTC.

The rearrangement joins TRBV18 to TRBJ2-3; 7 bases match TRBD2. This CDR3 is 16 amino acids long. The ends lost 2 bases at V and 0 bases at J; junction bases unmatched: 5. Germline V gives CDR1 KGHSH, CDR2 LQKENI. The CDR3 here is CASSPNTGGSTDTQYF. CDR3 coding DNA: TGTGCCAGCTCACCAAATACGGGGGGAAGCACAGATACGCAGTATTTT.

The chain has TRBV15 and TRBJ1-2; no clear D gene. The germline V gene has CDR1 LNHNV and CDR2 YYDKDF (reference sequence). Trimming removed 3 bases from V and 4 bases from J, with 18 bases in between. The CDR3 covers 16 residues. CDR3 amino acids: CATSRGREEVIYGYTF. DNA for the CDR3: TGTGCCACCAGCAGGGGCCGGGAGGAGGTGATCTATGGCTACACCTTC.

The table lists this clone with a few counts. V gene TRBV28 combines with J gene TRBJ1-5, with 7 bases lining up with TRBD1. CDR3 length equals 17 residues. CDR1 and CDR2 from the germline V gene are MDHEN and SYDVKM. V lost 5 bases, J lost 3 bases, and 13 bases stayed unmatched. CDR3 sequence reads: CASSPLMGQRINQPQHF. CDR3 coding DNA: TGTGCCAGCAGTCCTCTAATGGGACAGAGGATCAATCAGCCCCAGCATTTT.

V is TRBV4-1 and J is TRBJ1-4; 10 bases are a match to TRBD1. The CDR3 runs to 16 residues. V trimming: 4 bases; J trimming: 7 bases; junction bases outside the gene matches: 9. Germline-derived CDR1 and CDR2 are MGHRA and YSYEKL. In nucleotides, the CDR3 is TGCGCCAGCAGCCCTCCGTTGACAGGGGGCGTTGAAAAACTGTTTTTT. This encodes CASSPPLTGGVEKLFF.

CDR3 DNA sequence: TGTGCCAGTAGTAATTACGGACAGGCGAACACTGAAGCTTTCTTT. This codes for CASSNYGQANTEAFF. The chain joins TRBV19 to TRBJ1-1; 7 bases match TRBD1. CDR1 and CDR2 (germline): LNHDA, SQIVND (reference sequence). The CDR3 sequence is 15 residues long. The junction had 6 bases not matched to a gene; V was cut back by 4 bases and J by 1 base.

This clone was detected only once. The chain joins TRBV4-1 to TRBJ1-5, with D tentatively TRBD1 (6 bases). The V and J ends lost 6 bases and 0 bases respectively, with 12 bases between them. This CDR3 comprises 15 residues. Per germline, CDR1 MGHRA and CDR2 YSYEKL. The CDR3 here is CASRLQGNSNQPQHF. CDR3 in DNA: TGCGCCAGCAGACTCCAGGGGAATAGCAATCAGCCCCAGCATTTT.